This T cell receptor beta chain stems from a study of cytomegalovirus exposure and HLA in healthy donors. About the research overall: A preliminary data release comprised about 85 million unique TCRs obtained from HLA-typed donors. Study findings and constraints: Another analysis was done later, and it associated around 15,000 TCR beta sequences with HLA alleles at 0.05 false discovery rate. Earlier analysis yielded a pattern in which most TCR beta V segments were productive about 90% or about 30% of the time. As a later analysis revealed, most CMV-associated TCR beta chains appeared HLA-restricted.

PCR involved 60 Vbeta and 13 Jbeta primers. Using immunoSEQ multiplex PCR, the repertoire was profiled, and TCRdb retains in-frame clones only, with some absent. The data contain roughly 120,000 clones, 80% of them seen just once; the ten biggest clones take up 2.5%. The CDR3 is 16 residues long. V was pared by 6 bases and J by 5 bases, with 9 bases of the junction left unmatched. Per the germline V gene, CDR1 is LNHDA and CDR2 is SQIVND (reference sequence). With regard to this clone: Its antigen is undetermined.

Sequenced material: PBMCs. The J gene is TRBJ2-2, the V gene TRBV19; 10 bases agree with TRBD1. This receptor was identified in a man aged 30-40 years in good health and CMV-seronegative. The DNA of the CDR3 is TGTGCCAGTAGGACCCTGGGACAGGGGAGAACCGGGGAGCTGTTTTTT. Residues: CASRTLGQGRTGELFF.